This T cell receptor (beta chain) was identified during a study of OX40 agonist ivuxolimab in advanced cancers. Study-wide results and limits: CD4+ and CD8+ T cells in blood underwent clonal expansion by week 6 at 0.1 to 3.0 mg/kg.

Assay: immunoSEQ multiplex PCR; the TCRdb copy retains only in-frame clones and omits some. This sample has 60,000 to 70,000 clones; almost 85% occur once, and the top ten carry roughly 5%. With regard to this clone: Its target is unknown.

Trimming removed 6 bases at V and 4 bases at J, with 15 bases between. This CDR3 is built from 14 residues. Germline loops: CDR1 MNHEY, CDR2 SMNVEV (reference sequence). The clonotype was recovered from an adult with an advanced solid tumor such as melanoma, head and neck, liver or kidney cancer. The material was CD4+ or CD8+ T cells sorted from blood, obtained in a trial of the OX40 agonist ivuxolimab. The V and J genes are TRBV27 and TRBJ2-5, with D tentatively TRBD1 or TRBD2 (5 bases each). CDR3 protein: CASSQLGGGETQYF. In DNA form, the CDR3 reads TGTGCCAGCAGCCAACTAGGTGGGGGAGAGACCCAGTACTTC.